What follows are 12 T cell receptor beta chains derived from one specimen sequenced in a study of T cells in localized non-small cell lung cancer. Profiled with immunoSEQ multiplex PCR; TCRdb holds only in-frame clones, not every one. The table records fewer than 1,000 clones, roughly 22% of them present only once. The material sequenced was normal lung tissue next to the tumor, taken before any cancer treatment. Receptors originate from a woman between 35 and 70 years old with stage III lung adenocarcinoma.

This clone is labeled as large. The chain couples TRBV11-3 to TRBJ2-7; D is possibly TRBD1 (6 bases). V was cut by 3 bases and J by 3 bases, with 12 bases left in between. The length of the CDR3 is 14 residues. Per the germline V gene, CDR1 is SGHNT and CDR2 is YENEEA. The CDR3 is CASSLGEGGYEQYF. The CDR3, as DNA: TGTGCCAGCAGCTTGGGCGAAGGGGGCTACGAGCAGTACTTC.

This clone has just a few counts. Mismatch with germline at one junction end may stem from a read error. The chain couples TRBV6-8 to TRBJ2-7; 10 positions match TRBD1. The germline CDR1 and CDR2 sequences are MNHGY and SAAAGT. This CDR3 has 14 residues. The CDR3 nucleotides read TGTGCCATCAGTGTCGGACAGGGGGACGGCGAGCAGTACTTC. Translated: CAISVGQGDGEQYF.

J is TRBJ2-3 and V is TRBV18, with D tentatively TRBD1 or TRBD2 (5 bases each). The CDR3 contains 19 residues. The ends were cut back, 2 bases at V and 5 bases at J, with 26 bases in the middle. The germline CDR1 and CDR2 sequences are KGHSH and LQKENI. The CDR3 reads CASSPKVTFGTGKIDTQYF. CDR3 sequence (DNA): TGTGCCAGCTCACCAAAGGTCACCTTCGGGACCGGAAAAATAGATACGCAGTATTTT.

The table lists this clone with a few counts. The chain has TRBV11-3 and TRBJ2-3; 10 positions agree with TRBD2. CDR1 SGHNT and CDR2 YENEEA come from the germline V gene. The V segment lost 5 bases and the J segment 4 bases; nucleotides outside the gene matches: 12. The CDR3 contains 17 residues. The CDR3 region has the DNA TGTGCCAGCAGCCACCCGCTTAGCGGGAGGCGCGCAGATACGCAGTATTTT. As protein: CASSHPLSGRRADTQYF.

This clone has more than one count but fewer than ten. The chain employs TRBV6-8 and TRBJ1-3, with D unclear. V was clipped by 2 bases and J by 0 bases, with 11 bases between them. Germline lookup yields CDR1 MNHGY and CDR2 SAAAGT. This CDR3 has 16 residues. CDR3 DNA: TGTGCCAGCAGTTACACGGCGGGATACTCTGGAAACACCATATATTTT. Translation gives CASSYTAGYSGNTIYF.

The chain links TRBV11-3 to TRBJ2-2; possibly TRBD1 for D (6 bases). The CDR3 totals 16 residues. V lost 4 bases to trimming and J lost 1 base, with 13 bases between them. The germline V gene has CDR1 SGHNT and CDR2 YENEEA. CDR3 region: CASSSPRQENTGELFF. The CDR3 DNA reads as TGTGCCAGCAGCTCCCCTCGACAGGAGAACACCGGGGAGCTGTTTTTT.

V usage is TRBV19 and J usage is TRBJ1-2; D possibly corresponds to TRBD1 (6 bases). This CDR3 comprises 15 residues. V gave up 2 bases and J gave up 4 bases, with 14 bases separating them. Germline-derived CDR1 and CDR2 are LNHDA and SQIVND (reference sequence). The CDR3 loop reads CASSISGTRLYGYTF. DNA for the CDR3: TGTGCCAGTAGTATATCCGGGACAAGACTCTATGGCTACACCTTC.

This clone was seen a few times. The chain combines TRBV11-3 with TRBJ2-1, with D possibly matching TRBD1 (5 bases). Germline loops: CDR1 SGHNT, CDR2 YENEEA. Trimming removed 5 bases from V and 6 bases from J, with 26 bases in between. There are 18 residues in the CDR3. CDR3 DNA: TGTGCCAGCAGCCCTTGGGGCGGAGAGGTCCTCTATGGCAATGAGCAGTTCTTC. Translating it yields CASSPWGGEVLYGNEQFF.

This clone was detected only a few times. CDR3 DNA: TGTGCCAGCAGCTTAGAGCGGGGATCGAGGGAGACCCAGTACTTC. It yields the protein CASSLERGSRETQYF. The chain has TRBV11-3 and TRBJ2-5, with a possible D match to TRBD2 (6 bases). The CDR3 covers 15 residues. V was trimmed by 0 bases and J by 5 bases, leaving 13 bases between them. Germline V CDR1 and CDR2: SGHNT, YENEEA.

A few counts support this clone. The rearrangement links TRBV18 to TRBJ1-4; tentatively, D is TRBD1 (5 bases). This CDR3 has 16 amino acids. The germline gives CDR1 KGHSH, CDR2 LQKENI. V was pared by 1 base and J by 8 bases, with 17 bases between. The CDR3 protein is CASSPRGSRGYEKLFF. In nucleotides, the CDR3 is TGTGCCAGCTCACCACGGGGGTCTCGTGGATACGAAAAACTGTTTTTT.

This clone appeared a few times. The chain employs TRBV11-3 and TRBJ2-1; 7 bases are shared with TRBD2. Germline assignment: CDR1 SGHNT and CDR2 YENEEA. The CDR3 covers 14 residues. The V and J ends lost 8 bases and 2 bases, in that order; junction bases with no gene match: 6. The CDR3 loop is CASSSGPTYNEQFF. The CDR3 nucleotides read TGTGCCAGCTCTAGCGGCCCTACCTACAATGAGCAGTTCTTC.

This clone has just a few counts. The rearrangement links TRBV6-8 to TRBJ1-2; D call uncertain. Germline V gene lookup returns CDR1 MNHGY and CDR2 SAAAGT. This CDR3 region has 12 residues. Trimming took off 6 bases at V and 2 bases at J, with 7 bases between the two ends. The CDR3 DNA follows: TGTGCCAGCAGAACCCAAAACTATGGCTACACCTTC. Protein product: CASRTQNYGYTF.